The 27 T cell receptor beta chains reported below all come from one sample, sequenced in a study of breast tumors, draining lymph nodes, adjacent tissues. Breast cancer patients provided tissue from their axillary draining lymph nodes. TCRdb re-called the multiplex PCR reads through MiXCR, storing one row per CDR3 protein. Of about 230,000 distinct CDR3 sequences in the sample, roughly 32% were seen once. Sequences were obtained from axillary lymph node tissue. Receptors originate from a female donor with breast cancer. Some clones in this sample may be carry-over from other donors' samples.

This clonotype was found many times. This chain uses TRBV11-2 with TRBJ2-5, with D maybe TRBD2 (6 bases). The V end lost 1 base, the J end lost 5 bases, and 11 bases lay between the germline ends. Germline loops: CDR1 SGHAT, CDR2 FQNNGV. CDR3 length: 14 amino acids. Here the CDR3 DNA reads TGTGCCAGCAGCTTAGCGGGGGTCGGGGAGACCCAGTACTTC. It encodes CASSLAGVGETQYF.

Concerning this clonotype: This could be a read error, since a much larger clone is one nucleotide away. This rearrangement joins TRBV6-6 to TRBJ2-2; 8 positions match TRBD2. This CDR3 is 16 amino acids long. Germline lookup yields CDR1 MNHNY and CDR2 SVGAGI (reference sequence). Trimming took 10 bases from V and 5 from J; bases not matched to a gene: 15. CDR3: CATARPGGPRTGELFF. CDR3 DNA: TGTGCCACCGCGCGACCGGGAGGGCCAAGAACCGGGGAGCTGTTTTTT.

This clonotype was observed many times. CDR3 sequence: CASSYSGQGASGYTF. CDR3 nucleotide sequence: TGTGCCAGCAGTTACTCGGGACAGGGGGCATCGGGCTACACCTTC. The V call is TRBV6-2 or TRBV6-3, the J call TRBJ1-2, with TRBD1 matching 12 bases. J was trimmed by 8 bases and V by 0 bases; bases with no gene match: 4. Germline V gene lookup returns CDR1 MNHEY and CDR2 SVGEGT. The length of the CDR3 is 15 residues.

In this sample, this clonotype turned up once. The CDR3 does not end in the conserved phenylalanine or tryptophan, so this is likely a read error. The V call is TRBV9, the J call TRBJ1-6; no definite D call. CDR3 length: 16 residues. CDR1 is SGDLS and CDR2 is YYNGEE in the germline V gene. The CDR3 bases are TGTGCCAGCAGCGTGGGCAAGAGCTCCTATAATTCGCCCCTCCACCTT. It encodes CASSVGKSSYNSPLHL.

This clonotype occurred many times. The chain recombines TRBV5-1 with TRBJ2-1; the D gene is possibly TRBD1 (6 bases). Germline lookup yields CDR1 SGHRS and CDR2 YFSETQ. The CDR3 has 14 amino acids. V was trimmed by 7 bases and J by 2 bases, leaving 13 bases between them. CDR3 protein: CASGRGPTYNEQFF. CDR3 bases: TGCGCCAGCGGCAGGGGCCCCACCTACAATGAGCAGTTCTTC.

This clonotype was seen many times. This rearrangement joins TRBV6-5 to TRBJ1-2, with D maybe TRBD1 (6 bases). CDR3 length equals 13 residues. V dropped 6 bases and J dropped 6 bases, with 14 bases sitting between them. Germline loops: CDR1 MNHEY, CDR2 SVGAGI. In DNA, the CDR3 is TGTGCCAGCAGCCAGTCGTACAGGGATGGCTACACCTTC. Amino acids: CASSQSYRDGYTF.

The table lists this clonotype with a few counts. A much more abundant neighbour one base away suggests this may be a read error. The chain employs TRBV20-1 and TRBJ1-2, with TRBD1 identical over 8 bases. The CDR3 is 14 amino acids. Germline V gene sequence: CDR1 DFQATT, CDR2 SNEGSKA (reference sequence). CDR3: CSARADRVYGGYAF. For the CDR3, the DNA is TGCAGTGCTAGAGCGGACAGGGTATACGGTGGCTACGCCTTC.

Written as DNA, the CDR3 is TGTGCCAGCAGTCAGGCTGGGGACAGCGGCTCAAAGCCCCAGCATTTT. Protein: CASSQAGDSGSKPQHF. The V and J genes are TRBV2 and TRBJ1-5, with TRBD1 matching over 7 bases. Germline-derived CDR1 and CDR2 are SNHLY and FYNNEI. V lost 5 bases, J lost 8 bases, and 15 bases stayed unmatched. The CDR3 runs to 16 residues.

This clonotype was detected ten times or more. This rearrangement joins TRBV24-1 to TRBJ2-1; TRBD2 matches 12 bases. The germline CDR1 and CDR2 sequences are KGHDR and SFDVKD. The trim removed 9 bases at V and 7 bases at J, leaving 3 bases unmatched. This CDR3 is built from 13 residues. The CDR3 sequence: CATGLAGRNEQFF. DNA for the CDR3: TGTGCCACCGGACTAGCGGGAAGGAATGAGCAGTTCTTC.

A word on this clonotype: One end of the junction fails to match germline, which may point to a read error. This chain links TRBV5-1 with TRBJ2-7, with 10 bases aligning to TRBD2. Germline V gene lookup returns CDR1 SGHRS and CDR2 YFSETQ. The CDR3 totals 16 residues. CDR3 sequence: CASSSGSGRSTYEQYF. In DNA, the CDR3 is TGCGCCAGCAGCTCGGGTAGCGGGAGGAGCACCTACGAACAGTACTTC.

This clonotype was seen ten or more times. CDR3 loop: CATRSSGGTDTQYF. As DNA, the CDR3 is TGTGCCACCAGGAGTAGCGGGGGCACAGATACGCAGTATTTT. The chain employs TRBV15 and TRBJ2-3; TRBD2 matches 8 bases. V shed 6 bases, J shed 1 base, and the junction held 3 bases outside the gene matches. The germline V gene has CDR1 LNHNV and CDR2 YYDKDF (reference sequence). The CDR3 length is 14 residues.

The sample holds many counts of this clonotype. The chain has TRBV7-9 and TRBJ2-7; no reliable D call. Germline values: CDR1 SEHNR, CDR2 FQNEAQ (reference sequence). Trimming removed 4 bases from V and 7 bases from J, with 14 bases in between. The CDR3 has 13 residues. As DNA, the CDR3 is TGTGCCAGCAGCTCAAAGGCCCCTCAAGAGCAGTACTTC. It codes for CASSSKAPQEQYF.

A word on this clonotype: A much larger clone lies one base from this, so it may be a read error. The chain employs TRBV6-1 and TRBJ2-7; a possible D gene is TRBD1 (6 bases). Germline V CDR1 and CDR2: MNHNS, SASEGT. CDR3 length equals 14 residues. Trimming cost V 7 bases and J 2 bases, with 15 bases left between them. The CDR3 protein is CASNHDRSPYEQYF. CDR3 in DNA: TGTGCCAGCAACCACGACAGGAGTCCCTACGAGCAGTACTTC.

This clonotype occurred many times. The rearrangement uses TRBV20-1 and TRBJ1-3; TRBD1 aligns across 7 bases. With 3 bases clipped from V and 1 base from J, the junction kept 6 bases outside the gene matches. This CDR3 comprises 15 residues. Germline lookup yields CDR1 DFQATT and CDR2 SNEGSKA (reference sequence). The CDR3 spells CSARARGGSGNTIYF. CDR3 sequence (DNA): TGCAGTGCTAGGGCCAGGGGGGGATCTGGAAACACCATATATTTT.

This clonotype has ten or more counts. V is TRBV2 and J is TRBJ2-5, with 7 bases that match TRBD2. Germline loops: CDR1 SNHLY, CDR2 FYNNEI. This CDR3 spans 15 amino acids. The trim removed 5 bases at V and 5 bases at J, leaving 11 bases unmatched. The CDR3 DNA follows: TGTGCCAGCAGTAGGACTGGCGGGAGAAGGGAGACCCAGTACTTC. Amino acid sequence: CASSRTGGRRETQYF.

This clonotype was recorded many times. The chain recombines TRBV19 with TRBJ2-3; TRBD2 aligns across 14 bases. Germline trimming cut 9 bases from V and 6 bases from J; bases unmatched to any gene: 2. Germline CDR1 is LNHDA and CDR2 is SQIVND (reference sequence). This CDR3 region has 13 residues. The CDR3 is CASRLAGGDTQYF. The CDR3 DNA is TGTGCCAGCCGACTAGCGGGAGGGGATACGCAGTATTTT.

This clonotype was seen many times. This chain uses TRBV2 with TRBJ1-4, with no clear D. The germline V and J ends were trimmed by 6 bases and 6 bases, with 5 bases remaining between them. CDR3 length: 11 residues. Germline loops: CDR1 SNHLY, CDR2 FYNNEI. CDR3 DNA sequence: TGTGCCAGCAGCGTAGATGAAAAACTGTTTTTT. Translation gives CASSVDEKLFF.

This clonotype has ten or more counts. This chain uses TRBV11-2 with TRBJ2-7; D is unclear. The CDR3 sequence is 17 residues long. The V and J ends lost 4 bases and 1 base respectively, with 20 bases between them. CDR1 and CDR2 from the germline V gene are SGHAT and FQNNGV. The CDR3 region has the DNA TGTGCCAGCAGCTCAACCCGTCGCGGACCTACGTCCTACGAGCAGTACTTC. Translated, it gives CASSSTRRGPTSYEQYF.

About this clonotype itself: This could be a read error, since a much larger clone is one nucleotide away. V and J are TRBV7-3 and TRBJ1-3, with D maybe TRBD1 (5 bases). Germline assignment: CDR1 SGHTA and CDR2 FQGTGA. The CDR3 has 14 residues. The CDR3 DNA reads as TGTGCCAGCAGCTTAGACGGGACTGGAAACACCATATGTTTT. Its translation is CASSLDGTGNTICF.

The chain links TRBV20-1 to TRBJ1-1; maybe TRBD1 (6 bases). Germline V gene lookup returns CDR1 DFQATT and CDR2 SNEGSKA (reference sequence). The CDR3 loop spans 15 amino acids. Deletions cut 6 bases from V and 0 bases from J, with 17 bases between. DNA of the CDR3: TGCAGTGCACCCCGGGACAACCGAATGAACACTGAAGCTTTCTTT. Translating gives CSAPRDNRMNTEAFF.

This clonotype was recorded many times. Just one base apart from a much larger clone, this may be a read error. This rearrangement joins TRBV7-8 to TRBJ1-2; 9 bases fit TRBD1. Germline loops: CDR1 SGHVS, CDR2 FQNEAQ. This CDR3 region has 15 residues. CDR3 protein: CASRPPGTGTDGYPF. The CDR3 DNA follows: TGTGCCAGCAGACCTCCCGGGACAGGGACTGATGGCTACCCCTTC.

As for this clonotype: This may be a read error: a much more frequent sequence differs by one nucleotide. V usage is TRBV6-6 and J usage is TRBJ2-1, with D hard to call. Germline CDR1 is MNHNY and CDR2 is SVGAGI (reference sequence). V was trimmed by 5 bases and J by 4 bases, leaving 9 bases between them. The CDR3 is 13 residues long. The CDR3 reads CASSHGQYNEQFF. CDR3 nucleotide sequence: TGTGCCAGCAGTCACGGTCAGTACAATGAGCAGTTCTTC.

This clonotype has a count of ten or more. The rearrangement uses TRBV7-3 and TRBJ2-1, with TRBD2 matching over 12 bases. The CDR3 is 15 amino acids. Unmatched junction bases numbered 5, after V lost 5 bases and J lost 6 bases. Germline V gene lookup returns CDR1 SGHTA and CDR2 FQGTGA. The CDR3 DNA reads as TGTGCCAGCAGCGTGACTAGCGGGAGTATCAATGAGCAGTTCTTC. This gives the protein CASSVTSGSINEQFF.

Concerning this clonotype itself: This clone may be a read error of a much larger clone one base away. V gene TRBV11-3 combines with J gene TRBJ2-1; D call uncertain. This CDR3 has 16 amino acids. The V end lost 5 bases, the J end lost 2 bases, and 16 bases lay between the germline ends. Germline-derived CDR1 and CDR2 are SGHNT and YENEEA. CDR3 sequence reads: CASSPSLQTTYNEQFF. The CDR3 coding sequence is TGTGCCAGCAGCCCTAGTTTACAGACCACCTACAATGAGCAGTTCTTC.

The chain couples TRBV29-1 to TRBJ2-1; D uncertain. The V gene lost 6 bases and the J gene lost 6 bases, with 18 bases spanning the gap. This CDR3 is built from 14 residues. In germline, CDR1 is SQVTM, CDR2 ANQGSEA. In DNA form, the CDR3 reads TGCAGCGTCCCAAGCAGGAAGGGCGTCAATGAGCAGTTCTTC. Translated: CSVPSRKGVNEQFF.

This clonotype was observed at least ten times. The chain has TRBV20-1 and TRBJ2-1, with a possible D match to TRBD2 (6 bases). The CDR3 is made up of 13 amino acids. CDR1 DFQATT and CDR2 SNEGSKA come from the germline V gene (reference sequence). V lost 5 bases, J lost 6 bases, and 14 bases lay in between. CDR3: CSAGLAYTNEQFF. The CDR3 DNA sequence: TGCAGTGCTGGGCTAGCGTATACCAATGAGCAGTTCTTC.

With respect to this clonotype: A read error is possible here, since a much larger clone lies one base away. Because the CDR3 is missing its conserved closing phenylalanine or tryptophan, this is likely a read error. V and J are TRBV2 and TRBJ2-4, with TRBD2 identical over 8 bases. Germline V gene lookup returns CDR1 SNHLY and CDR2 FYNNEI. CDR3 length equals 18 residues. Unmatched junction bases numbered 11, after V lost 3 bases and J lost 1 base. This CDR3 is CASSEESGRGGAKNIQYL. The CDR3 DNA reads TGTGCCAGCAGTGAGGAAAGCGGGAGAGGGGGTGCCAAAAACATTCAGTACCTC.